Presented here are 27 T cell receptor beta chains from one specimen sequenced in a study of T cell repertoires in cytomegalovirus infection. TCRdb analysed the reads with MiXCR anew, one entry per CDR3 protein. The table includes some 590,000 distinct CDR3 sequences, about 39% detected once. These receptors' antigens are unknown. The source material was cultured PBMCs, sampled from culture after CMV antigen stimulation. These receptors came from a human donor in good health (CMV status not recorded). Some clones in this sample may be carry-over from other donors' samples.

The rearrangement uses TRBV5-4 and TRBJ2-1; the match to TRBD1 covers 7 bases. Germline values: CDR1 SGHNT, CDR2 YYREEE (reference sequence). The junction had 3 bases not matched to a gene; V was cut back by 3 bases and J by 3 bases. The CDR3 loop spans 14 amino acids. The CDR3 DNA follows: TGTGCCAGCAGCTCAGGACAGGTCTACAATGAGCAGTTCTTC. This gives the protein CASSSGQVYNEQFF.

The chain is built from TRBV20-1 and TRBJ2-7, with TRBD2 matching over 12 bases. Trimming removed 3 bases from V and 9 bases from J; junction bases left unmatched: 9. Germline V CDR1 and CDR2: DFQATT, SNEGSKA (reference sequence). The CDR3 runs to 14 residues. The CDR3 here is CSASVASGGAWQYF. The CDR3 nucleotides are TGCAGTGCTAGTGTTGCTAGCGGGGGGGCTTGGCAGTACTTC.

This clonotype was counted a few times. V usage is TRBV28 and J usage is TRBJ1-2, with D possibly matching TRBD1 (6 bases). CDR1 is MDHEN and CDR2 is SYDVKM in the germline V gene. V was shortened by 7 bases and J by 0 bases, with 21 bases between the two germline ends. This CDR3 has 17 amino acids. This CDR3 is CASKLAQGQRTNYGYTF. DNA for the CDR3: TGTGCCAGCAAGCTAGCCCAGGGGCAACGAACTAACTATGGCTACACCTTC.

The rearrangement links TRBV7-9 to TRBJ2-5; 7 bases are shared with TRBD1. V lost 2 bases, J lost 12 bases, and 3 bases stayed unmatched. Germline V CDR1 and CDR2: SEHNR, FQNEAQ (reference sequence). The CDR3 spans 11 residues. CDR3 nucleotide sequence: TGTGCCAGCAGCTTACAGGGGGTGGAGTACTTC. This encodes CASSLQGVEYF. Full variable domain (outside the CDR3, taken from reference TRBV7-9 and TRBJ2-5): DTGVSQNPRHKITKRGQNVTFRCDPISEHNRLYWYRQTLGQGPEFLTYFQNEAQLEKSRLLSDRFSAERPKGSFSTLEIQRTEQGDSAMYLCASSLQGVEYFGPGTRLLVL.

The chain's CDR3 is CASSLDPGMNEQFF. CDR3 DNA sequence: TGTGCCAGCAGCTTAGATCCGGGCATGAATGAGCAGTTCTTC. V and J are TRBV11-2 and TRBJ2-1; D is unresolved. This CDR3 is 14 amino acids long. CDR1 and CDR2 (germline): SGHAT, FQNNGV. The germline V and J ends were trimmed by 0 bases and 7 bases, with 10 bases remaining between them.

Regarding this clonotype: One end of the junction fails to match germline, which may point to a read error. The genes are TRBV4-1 and TRBJ1-4, with 7 bases lining up with TRBD1. Per germline, CDR1 MGHRA and CDR2 YSYEKL. The CDR3 sequence is 15 residues long. The CDR3 sequence is CASSLRTGSNEKLFF. CDR3 in DNA: TGCGCCAGCAGCCTCCGGACAGGATCTAACGAAAAACTGTTTTTT.

This clonotype has just a few counts. The genes are TRBV7-9 and TRBJ1-6, with 7 bases aligning to TRBD1. Germline V gene data show CDR1 as SEHNR and CDR2 as FQNEAQ (reference sequence). The CDR3 consists of 15 residues. The trim removed 5 bases at V and 5 bases at J, leaving 6 bases unmatched. CDR3 sequence: CASSKGGQNNSPLHF. The CDR3 bases are TGTGCCAGCAGCAAGGGGGGACAGAATAATTCACCCCTCCACTTT.

A few counts support this clonotype. The chain is built from TRBV5-1 and TRBJ2-3; 8 bases match TRBD1. The CDR3 length is 12 residues. Looked up from germline, CDR1 is SGHRS and CDR2 is YFSETQ. V trimming: 4 bases; J trimming: 13 bases; junction bases outside the gene matches: 8. The CDR3 DNA follows: TGCGCCAGCAGCCCGGATGTGACAGGGGAGTATTTT. Its translation is CASSPDVTGEYF.

This clonotype was recorded a few times. The V and J genes are TRBV5-4 and TRBJ1-5, with D possibly TRBD1 on 6 matching bases. The germline V and J ends were trimmed by 0 bases and 6 bases, with 10 bases remaining between them. Germline V CDR1 and CDR2: SGHNT, YYREEE (reference sequence). The CDR3 length is 14 residues. This CDR3 reads CASSLGGQGQPQHF. The CDR3 DNA reads as TGTGCCAGCAGCTTGGGGGGGCAGGGTCAGCCCCAGCATTTT.

This sequence joins TRBV13 and TRBJ1-2, with D hard to call. The CDR3 is 14 amino acids. Germline V gene sequence: CDR1 PRHDT, CDR2 FYEKMQ (reference sequence). V lost 5 bases and J lost 8, with 18 bases in between. The CDR3: CASSLWSGRRGYTF. CDR3 nucleotides: TGTGCCAGCAGCCTCTGGAGTGGCAGAAGGGGCTACACCTTC. The complete variable domain, with remaining parts taken from reference TRBV13 and TRBJ1-2, reads AAGVIQSPRHLIKEKRETATLKCYPIPRHDTVYWYQQGPGQDPQFLISFYEKMQSDKGSIPDRFSAQQFSDYHSELNMSSLELGDSALYFCASSLWSGRRGYTFGSGTRLTVV.

This clonotype was found many times. CDR3 sequence reads: CASSEREYNEQFF. The CDR3, as DNA: TGTGCCAGCTCGGAGCGGGAGTACAATGAGCAGTTCTTC. V gene TRBV6-1 combines with J gene TRBJ2-1, with 8 bases aligning to TRBD2. The V gene end was trimmed by 8 bases and the J gene end by 4 bases; junction bases not matched to a gene: 4. The CDR3 is 13 residues long. Germline V gene data show CDR1 as MNHNS and CDR2 as SASEGT.

This chain connects TRBV7-2 to TRBJ2-7, with D perhaps TRBD2 (6 bases). CDR3 length equals 16 residues. The V gene lost 5 bases and the J gene lost 1 base, with 18 bases spanning the gap. CDR1 SGHTA and CDR2 FQGNSA come from the germline V gene. CDR3 loop: CASSVTSSALSYEQYF. The CDR3 DNA sequence: TGTGCCAGCAGCGTGACTAGTTCGGCCCTTTCCTACGAGCAGTACTTC. Based on the CDR3 plus reference TRBV7-2 and TRBJ2-7, the full variable domain is GAGVSQSPSNKVTEKGKDVELRCDPISGHTALYWYRQSLGQGLEFLIYFQGNSAPDKSGLPSDRFSAERTGGSVSTLTIQRTQQEDSAVYLCASSVTSSALSYEQYFGPGTRLTVT.

This sequence joins TRBV19 and TRBJ2-2; no clear D. Trimming shortened V by 1 base and J by 9 bases, and 12 bases separated the two germline ends. The CDR3 runs to 14 residues. Germline CDR1 LNHDA, CDR2 SQIVND (reference sequence). DNA of the CDR3: TGTGCCAGTAGTATAGGGCGGAGTCTCAGGGAGCTGTTTTTT. Its protein is CASSIGRSLRELFF.

The J gene is TRBJ2-1, the V gene TRBV20-1; TRBD2 matches at 9 bases. Germline CDR1 is DFQATT and CDR2 is SNEGSKA (reference sequence). V dropped 6 bases and J dropped 8; count of bases not matched to a gene: 8. The CDR3 loop spans 13 amino acids. This chain's CDR3 is CSAAAGGPYEQFF. The CDR3 DNA sequence: TGCAGTGCCGCGGCGGGGGGGCCATATGAGCAGTTCTTC.

The chain couples TRBV2 to TRBJ1-3; D gene uncertain. CDR3 length: 13 amino acids. V was shortened by 4 bases and J by 2 bases, with 6 bases between the two germline ends. CDR1 and CDR2 (germline): SNHLY, FYNNEI. The CDR3 sequence: CASSGQAGNTIYF. The DNA for the CDR3 is TGTGCCAGCAGTGGACAAGCTGGAAACACCATATATTTT.

This chain connects TRBV6-2 or TRBV6-3 to TRBJ2-7, with 8 bases matching TRBD2. Looked up from germline, CDR1 is MNHEY and CDR2 is SVGEGT. The ends lost 6 bases at V and 3 bases at J; junction bases unmatched: 16. There are 17 residues in the CDR3. The CDR3 region is CASRTTRSGEPLYEQYF. The CDR3 DNA sequence: TGTGCCAGCAGAACTACCCGTAGCGGGGAACCCCTCTACGAGCAGTACTTC.

This rearrangement joins TRBV28 to TRBJ2-5; a weak D match, TRBD1 (6 bases). CDR3 length: 13 residues. Per germline, CDR1 MDHEN and CDR2 SYDVKM. V was clipped by 6 bases and J by 1 base, with 9 bases between them. CDR3 region: CASRGAFQETQYF. In nucleotides, the CDR3 is TGTGCCAGCAGGGGGGCCTTCCAAGAGACCCAGTACTTC.

This clonotype was counted a few times. This chain links TRBV7-8 with TRBJ2-7, with TRBD1 matching 7 bases. CDR3 length: 14 residues. The germline CDR1 and CDR2 sequences are SGHVS and FQNEAQ. V lost 2 bases, J lost 4 bases, and 5 bases stayed unmatched. The CDR3 region has the DNA TGTGCCAGCAGCTTAACAGGGGCCTTATACGAGCAGTACTTC. This translates into CASSLTGALYEQYF.

J is TRBJ2-7 and V is TRBV12-3 or TRBV12-4; 10 bases align to TRBD1. The CDR3 runs 15 residues. Losses at the gene ends were 5 bases for V and 8 bases for J; bases not matched to a gene: 12. The CDR3 region has the DNA TGTGCCAGCAGTCCTTCCGGGACAGGGGTGCCCAAGCAGTACTTC. This gives the protein CASSPSGTGVPKQYF.

The count of this clonotype is one. The chain joins TRBV12-3 or TRBV12-4 to TRBJ1-3; D is unresolved. Trimming took 8 bases from V and 0 from J, leaving 5 bases between them. This CDR3 has 12 residues. The CDR3 region has the DNA TGTGCCAGCGCCGACTCTGGAAACACCATATATTTT. Residues: CASADSGNTIYF.

This chain connects TRBV11-2 to TRBJ2-1, with D maybe TRBD2 (6 bases). From germline, CDR1 is SGHAT and CDR2 FQNNGV. CDR3 length: 15 amino acids. The germline V and J ends were trimmed by 3 bases and 9 bases, with 18 bases remaining between them. The CDR3 coding sequence is TGTGCCAGCAGCTTCTTAGGCGGGGCCCACGGTGAGCAGTTCTTC. Translating gives CASSFLGGAHGEQFF.

Remarks on this clonotype: One end of the junction does not line up with germline, which may come from a read error. The rearrangement joins TRBV5-3 to TRBJ1-6; D is uncertain. TRBV5-3 is known as an ORF, though its function is uncertain. The CDR3 is 13 residues long. As DNA, the CDR3 is TGTGCCAGCAGCTATCAACCGAATTCACCCCTCCACTTT. Encoded protein: CASSYQPNSPLHF.

Details on this clonotype: It may be a read error: a sequence one base away is much more abundant. V gene TRBV7-2 combines with J gene TRBJ2-1; 8 bases map to TRBD2. V lost 5 bases and J lost 2; bases outside the gene matches: 8. The germline V gene encodes CDR1 SGHTA and CDR2 FQGNSA. The CDR3 is 16 amino acids. The CDR3 spells CASSPSGWSAYNEQFF. CDR3 bases: TGTGCCAGCAGCCCTAGCGGGTGGAGCGCCTACAATGAGCAGTTCTTC.

This chain connects TRBV5-6 to TRBJ2-7; 12 bases map to TRBD1. With V trimmed by 3 bases and J by 2 bases, 6 bases remained unmatched. The germline V gene encodes CDR1 SGHDT and CDR2 YYEEEE. The CDR3 sequence is 16 residues long. The CDR3 sequence: CASSSAGTGGTYEQYF. The CDR3 DNA reads TGTGCCAGCAGCTCAGCCGGGACAGGGGGCACCTACGAGCAGTACTTC.

The chain combines TRBV2 with TRBJ2-1; 11 bases fit TRBD2. Germline V lookup: CDR1 SNHLY, CDR2 FYNNEI. CDR3 length: 14 residues. The V gene end was trimmed by 9 bases and the J gene end by 3 bases; junction bases not matched to a gene: 4. The CDR3 sequence is CARTGTSGYNEQFF. The DNA for the CDR3 is TGTGCCAGGACCGGGACTAGCGGCTACAATGAGCAGTTCTTC.

The V call is TRBV7-2, the J call TRBJ1-2; TRBD1 might be the D (6 bases). Trimming pared 5 bases from V and 8 bases from J, leaving 18 bases between. The CDR3 is 14 residues long. Per germline, CDR1 SGHTA and CDR2 FQGNSA. The CDR3 region has the DNA TGTGCCAGCAGCCCCCGGCACCACAGGGAGGGCTACACCTTC. Protein sequence: CASSPRHHREGYTF.

The chain combines TRBV20-1 with TRBJ2-7, with D perhaps matching TRBD1 (5 bases). Germline V gives CDR1 DFQATT, CDR2 SNEGSKA (reference sequence). The V end was cut by 1 base, the J end by 4 bases, with 11 bases between. This CDR3 region has 13 residues. The CDR3 loop reads CSARGVRGYEQYF. The CDR3 nucleotides are TGCAGTGCTAGAGGGGTTAGGGGATACGAGCAGTACTTC.